The 17 T cell receptor beta chains below come from one sample, sequenced in a study of tumor-infiltrating lymphocytes in primary liver carcinoma. Synthesis of TCR beta cDNA was carried out from around 540 ng total RNA with a constant-region primer. Investigators got TCR beta libraries out of three nested multiplex PCR rounds, done with slightly modified ARM-PCR. Two initial PCR rounds of about 10 cycles each paired TRBV1-TRBV30 forward primers with a C-beta reverse primer. TCRdb ran MiXCR on the multiplex PCR reads and lists one entry per CDR3 protein. Among about 100,000 distinct CDR3 sequences, almost 70% were seen once, and the ten largest hold roughly 10%. The study co-extracted DNA and RNA from approximately 20-30 mg of unsorted bulk tissue. Specimen: liver tumor tissue from sampling region 5. Sample subset: tumor region T5, tumor centre. These receptors all come from a woman aged 55-69 years with primary liver carcinoma and hepatitis B virus infection.

Remarks on this clonotype: Germline is not matched at one junction end, which may reflect a read error. The chain is built from TRBV11-2 and TRBJ2-1; 12 nucleotides agree with TRBD2. In germline, CDR1 is SGHAT, CDR2 FQNNGV. This CDR3 contains 17 residues. This CDR3 is CVSGRRLAGVPGDGQFF. The CDR3 bases are TGTGTCAGCGGCAGGAGACTAGCGGGAGTGCCGGGGGATGGGCAGTTCTTC.

In the case of this clonotype: The CDR3 does not end in the conserved phenylalanine or tryptophan, so this is likely a read error. V usage is TRBV12-3 or TRBV12-4 and J usage is TRBJ2-3; 16 bases fit TRBD2. The CDR3 has 18 amino acids. This chain's CDR3 is CACRDGTSGRGSTDTQYY. The CDR3 DNA follows: TGTGCCTGCAGGGATGGGACTAGCGGGAGGGGGAGCACAGATACGCAGTATTAT.

The J gene is TRBJ2-5, the V gene TRBV7-9; TRBD2 matches at 12 bases. Germline CDR1 and CDR2: SEHNR and FQNEAQ (reference sequence). Losses at the gene ends were 7 bases for V and 4 bases for J; bases not matched to a gene: 10. This CDR3 comprises 16 residues. The CDR3 loop reads CASIPRTSGNVETQYF. The CDR3 region has the DNA TGTGCCAGCATCCCCCGGACTAGCGGGAACGTAGAGACCCAGTACTTC.

On this clonotype itself: The junction differs from germline at one of its ends, possibly a read error. The gene calls are TRBV11-2 and TRBJ2-3; no clear D gene. The CDR3 contains 14 residues. Germline values: CDR1 SGHAT, CDR2 FQNNGV. The DNA for the CDR3 is TGTGCTAGCAGCTTAATCGGGAGCACAGATACGCAGTATTTT. Its protein product is CASSLIGSTDTQYF.

In regard to this clonotype: This is likely a read error, given that the CDR3 carries no conserved phenylalanine or tryptophan at its end. The chain is built from TRBV11-3 and TRBJ1-1; D gene ambiguous. Trimming shortened V by 5 bases and J by 11 bases, and 21 bases separated the two germline ends. The CDR3 is 14 residues long. CDR1 and CDR2 (germline): SGHNT, YENEEA. CDR3 coding DNA: TGTGCCAGCAGCCCTAGGGATGGGGAGGTTCGCGCTTTCTTG. Translation: CASSPRDGEVRAFL.

With respect to this clonotype: One base away lies a much larger clone, so this may be a sequencing read error. The genes are TRBV12-3 or TRBV12-4 and TRBJ1-4; possible D gene TRBD1, 6 bases. This CDR3 contains 15 residues. CDR3 sequence: CANSFHGEGGEKLFF. The CDR3 DNA reads as TGTGCCAACAGTTTTCATGGGGAGGGGGGTGAAAAACTGTTTTTT.

For this clonotype: The junction does not match germline at one end; this may be a read error. The V and J genes are TRBV4-2 and TRBJ2-7, with unresolved D. This CDR3 comprises 14 residues. Germline V gene sequence: CDR1 LGHNA, CDR2 YNFKEQ. CDR3 nucleotide sequence: TGTGCCAGTAGCCAAGGTTCTCGCCCCTACGAGCAGTACTTC. It yields the protein CASSQGSRPYEQYF.

The V gene is TRBV10-2, the J gene TRBJ2-1; 7 bases are a match to TRBD2. J lost 6 bases, V lost 2 bases, and 7 bases had no gene match. Germline assignment: CDR1 WSHSY and CDR2 SAAADI. This CDR3 region has 15 residues. This chain's CDR3 is CASSEVRGGPNEQFF. DNA for the CDR3: TGCGCCAGCAGTGAGGTTCGGGGAGGGCCCAATGAGCAGTTCTTC.

This chain uses TRBV2 with TRBJ2-7, with D perhaps TRBD2 (6 bases). The CDR3 runs to 13 residues. The V gene's germline CDR1 is SNHLY and CDR2 FYNNEI. Trimming stripped 8 bases from V and 7 bases from J, with 18 bases between. The CDR3 DNA reads as TGTGCCAGCCGTCAGAATCCGGCGGGGGAGCAGTACTTC. It yields the protein CASRQNPAGEQYF.

Remarks on this clonotype: A read error may explain this, as a much larger clone is one base away. The chain carries TRBV7-9 and TRBJ2-5, with D tentatively TRBD1 (5 bases). Trimming shortened V by 2 bases and J by 2 bases, and 15 bases separated the two germline ends. The CDR3 runs 16 residues. CDR1 is SEHNR, CDR2 FQNEAQ, per germline (reference sequence). This CDR3 is CASSLRGLRSQETQYF. CDR3 nucleotides: TGTGCCAGCAGCTTAAGGGGTCTACGGAGTCAAGAGACCCAGTACTTC. The variable domain in full, completed from reference TRBV7-9 and TRBJ2-5, reads DTGVSQNPRHKITKRGQNVTFRCDPISEHNRLYWYRQTLGQGPEFLTYFQNEAQLEKSRLLSDRFSAERPKGSFSTLEIQRTEQGDSAMYLCASSLRGLRSQETQYFGPGTRLLVL.

Notes on this clonotype: This may come from a read error, since a much larger clone is one base off. The chain combines TRBV13 with TRBJ1-2, with a weak D call TRBD1 (6 bases). Trimming took 5 bases from V and 5 from J, leaving 12 bases between them. From germline, CDR1 is PRHDT and CDR2 FYEKMQ (reference sequence). This CDR3 spans 13 amino acids. The CDR3 protein is CASSLDRRYGYTF. The DNA for the CDR3 is TGTGCCAGCAGCCTAGACAGGAGGTATGGCTACACCTTC.

Note on this clonotype: This clone may be a read error of a much larger clone one base away. No conserved phenylalanine or tryptophan is present at the end of the CDR3, so a read error is the likely explanation. The V gene is TRBV11-2, the J gene TRBJ2-7; D uncertain. Germline CDR1 SGHAT, CDR2 FQNNGV. The CDR3 runs 14 residues. DNA of the CDR3: TGTGTCAGCAGCCCCAACTACTTCTCCTACGAGCAGTACCTC. Translated: CVSSPNYFSYEQYL.

This clonotype came up a few times. A much larger clone lies a single base off, so this may be a read error. The chain carries TRBV6-6 and TRBJ2-7; the D gene could be TRBD1 or TRBD2 (7 bases each). CDR3 size: 13 residues. CDR1 MNHNY and CDR2 SVGAGI come from the germline V gene (reference sequence). V lost 4 bases and J 7 bases, leaving 14 bases between the germline ends. The CDR3 DNA is TGTGCCAGCAGTTGCCGGCAGGGGGGGGAGCAGTACTTC. Its protein is CASSCRQGGEQYF.

Note on this clonotype: Given a much more abundant clone one base away, this may be a read error. The V call is TRBV5-1, the J call TRBJ2-1, with D possibly TRBD2 on 5 matching bases. Per the germline V gene, CDR1 is SGHRS and CDR2 is YFSETQ. The CDR3 is 17 residues long. Trimming removed 6 bases from V and 0 bases from J, with 19 bases in between. CDR3: CASTPGSSGNSYNEQFF. The CDR3 bases are TGCGCCAGCACCCCAGGTTCGAGCGGAAACTCCTACAATGAGCAGTTCTTC.

This clonotype was detected many times. The J gene is TRBJ2-7, the V gene TRBV5-5, with TRBD1 identical over 7 bases. V lost 4 bases to trimming and J lost 1 base; unmatched junction nucleotides: 14. Per the germline V gene, CDR1 is SGHKS and CDR2 is YYEKEE (reference sequence). There are 17 residues in the CDR3. CDR3 protein: CASSIRTGLLSSYEQYF. In nucleotides, the CDR3 is TGTGCCAGCAGCATACGGACAGGCCTTCTTAGTTCCTACGAGCAGTACTTC.

A remark on this clonotype: The junction does not match germline at one end; this may be a read error. This chain links TRBV11-2 with TRBJ2-5; D perhaps matches TRBD2 (5 bases). Germline CDR1 and CDR2: SGHAT and FQNNGV. This CDR3 is 15 amino acids long. DNA of the CDR3: TGTGCCAGCAGCTTACGACTAATACGGCAAGAGGCCCAGTACTTC. Its translation: CASSLRLIRQEAQYF.

Comment on this clonotype: The junction differs from germline at one of its ends, possibly a read error. V usage is TRBV7-8 and J usage is TRBJ2-2; TRBD1 might be the D (5 bases). The length of the CDR3 is 12 residues. Germline-derived CDR1 and CDR2 are SGHVS and FQNEAQ. This chain's CDR3 is CASSLEVRELFF. CDR3 nucleotide sequence: TGTGCCAGCAGCTTAGAGGTCAGGGAACTGTTTTTC.